The text below deals with one T cell receptor (beta chain). The assay was immunoSEQ multiplex PCR, and TCRdb's table has in-frame clones only and misses some. The profile shows about 30,000 clones, about 91% of them singletons. This sample was included in a study of T cell changes during pregnancy in multiple sclerosis. There are 15 residues in the CDR3. V trimming: 7 bases; J trimming: 5 bases; junction bases outside the gene matches: 13. Germline V lookup: CDR1 LNHDA, CDR2 SQIVND (reference sequence). J is TRBJ1-2 and V is TRBV19; TRBD1 matches at 7 bases. The TCR originated in a female donor in good health, enrolled as a control in a pregnancy study. Sequencing was performed on peripheral blood, taken in the first trimester of pregnancy. CDR3 DNA sequence: TGTGCCAGTATCCAAGAAGAAGGGACAGATTATGGCTACACCTTC. Its translation is CASIQEEGTDYGYTF.